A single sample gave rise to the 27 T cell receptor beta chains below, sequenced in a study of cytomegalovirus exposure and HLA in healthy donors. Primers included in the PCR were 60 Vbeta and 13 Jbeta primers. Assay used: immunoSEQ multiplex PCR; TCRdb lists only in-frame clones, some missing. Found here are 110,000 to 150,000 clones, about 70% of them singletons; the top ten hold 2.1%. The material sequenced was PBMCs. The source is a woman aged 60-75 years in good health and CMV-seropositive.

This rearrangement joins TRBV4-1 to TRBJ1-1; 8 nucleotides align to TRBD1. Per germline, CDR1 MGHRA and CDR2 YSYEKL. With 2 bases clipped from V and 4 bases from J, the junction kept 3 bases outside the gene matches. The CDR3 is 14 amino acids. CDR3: CASSQPDRATEAFF. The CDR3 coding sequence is TGCGCCAGCAGCCAACCGGACAGGGCCACTGAAGCTTTCTTT.

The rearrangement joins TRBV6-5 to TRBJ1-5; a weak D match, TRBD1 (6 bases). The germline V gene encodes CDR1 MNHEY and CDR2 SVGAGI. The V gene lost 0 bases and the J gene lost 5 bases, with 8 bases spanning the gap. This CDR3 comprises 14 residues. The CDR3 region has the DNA TGTGCCAGCAGTTACTCACAGGGTTATCAGCCCCAGCATTTT. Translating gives CASSYSQGYQPQHF.

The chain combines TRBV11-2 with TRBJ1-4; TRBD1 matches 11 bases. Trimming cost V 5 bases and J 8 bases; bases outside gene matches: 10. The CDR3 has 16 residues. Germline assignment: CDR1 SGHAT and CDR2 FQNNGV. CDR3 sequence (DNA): TGTGCCAGCAGCCCCCTCTGGGGACAGGGGGAGGAAAAACTGTTTTTT. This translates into CASSPLWGQGEEKLFF.

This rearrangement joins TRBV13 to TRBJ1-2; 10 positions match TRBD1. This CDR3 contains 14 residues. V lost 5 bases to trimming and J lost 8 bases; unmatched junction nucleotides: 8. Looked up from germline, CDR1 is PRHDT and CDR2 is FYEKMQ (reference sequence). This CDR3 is CASSLPGQGRGYTF. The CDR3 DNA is TGTGCCAGCAGCCTCCCGGGACAGGGGAGAGGCTACACCTTC. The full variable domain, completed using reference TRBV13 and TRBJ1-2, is AAGVIQSPRHLIKEKRETATLKCYPIPRHDTVYWYQQGPGQDPQFLISFYEKMQSDKGSIPDRFSAQQFSDYHSELNMSSLELGDSALYFCASSLPGQGRGYTFGSGTRLTVV.

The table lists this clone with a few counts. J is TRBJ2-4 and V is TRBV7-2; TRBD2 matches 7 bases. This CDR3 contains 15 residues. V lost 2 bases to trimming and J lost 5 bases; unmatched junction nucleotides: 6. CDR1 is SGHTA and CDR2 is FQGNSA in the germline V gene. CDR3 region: CASSLSPSGENIQYF. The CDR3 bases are TGTGCCAGCAGCTTAAGTCCTAGCGGCGAAAACATTCAGTACTTC.

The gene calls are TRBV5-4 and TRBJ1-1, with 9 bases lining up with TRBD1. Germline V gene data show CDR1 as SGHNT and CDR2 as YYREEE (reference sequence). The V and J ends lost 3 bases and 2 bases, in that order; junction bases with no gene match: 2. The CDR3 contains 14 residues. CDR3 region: CASSSTGGNTEAFF. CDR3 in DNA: TGTGCCAGCAGCTCCACAGGGGGCAACACTGAAGCTTTCTTT.

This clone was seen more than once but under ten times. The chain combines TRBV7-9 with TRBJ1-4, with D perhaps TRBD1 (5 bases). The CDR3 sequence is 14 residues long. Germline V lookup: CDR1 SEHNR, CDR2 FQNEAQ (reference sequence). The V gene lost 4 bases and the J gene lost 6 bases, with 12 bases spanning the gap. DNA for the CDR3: TGTGCCAGCAGCTCTGTGACAGTCGATGAAAAACTGTTTTTT. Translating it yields CASSSVTVDEKLFF.

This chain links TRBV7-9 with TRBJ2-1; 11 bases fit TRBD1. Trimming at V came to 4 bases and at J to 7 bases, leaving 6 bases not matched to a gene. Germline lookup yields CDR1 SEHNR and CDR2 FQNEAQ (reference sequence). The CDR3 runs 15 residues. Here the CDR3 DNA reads TGTGCCAGCAGCTACGGACAGGGGGCAAGGAATGAGCAGTTCTTC. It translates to CASSYGQGARNEQFF.

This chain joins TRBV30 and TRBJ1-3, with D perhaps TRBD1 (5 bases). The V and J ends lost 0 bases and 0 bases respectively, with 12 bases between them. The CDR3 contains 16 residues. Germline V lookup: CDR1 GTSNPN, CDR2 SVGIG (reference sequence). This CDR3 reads CAWSVFSGASGNTIYF. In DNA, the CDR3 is TGTGCCTGGAGTGTATTCTCTGGGGCCTCTGGAAACACCATATATTTT.

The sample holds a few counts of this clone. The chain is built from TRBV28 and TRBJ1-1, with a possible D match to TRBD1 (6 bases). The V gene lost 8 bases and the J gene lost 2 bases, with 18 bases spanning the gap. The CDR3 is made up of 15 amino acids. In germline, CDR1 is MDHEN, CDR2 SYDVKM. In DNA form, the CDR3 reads TGTGCCAGCCTTTCTTCCTTGGGACAAAACACTGAAGCTTTCTTT. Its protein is CASLSSLGQNTEAFF.

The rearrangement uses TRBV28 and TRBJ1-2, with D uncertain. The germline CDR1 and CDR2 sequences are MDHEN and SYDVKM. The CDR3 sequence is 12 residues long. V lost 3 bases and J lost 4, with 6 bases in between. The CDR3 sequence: CASSLYTYGYTF. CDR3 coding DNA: TGTGCCAGCAGTTTGTACACCTATGGCTACACCTTC.

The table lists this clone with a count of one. CDR3 region: CASSSRTGSPEAFF. The CDR3 DNA reads as TGTGCCAGCAGCTCTCGGACAGGGAGCCCTGAAGCTTTCTTT. The chain couples TRBV9 to TRBJ1-1; 8 positions agree with TRBD1. This CDR3 has 14 residues. Germline CDR1 and CDR2: SGDLS and YYNGEE. Losses at the gene ends were 4 bases for V and 6 bases for J; bases not matched to a gene: 8. Full variable domain (remainder filled in from reference TRBV9 and TRBJ1-1): DSGVTQTPKHLITATGQRVTLRCSPRSGDLSVYWYQQSLDQGLQFLIQYYNGEERAKGNILERFSAQQFPDLHSELNLSSLELGDSALYFCASSSRTGSPEAFFGQGTRLTVV.

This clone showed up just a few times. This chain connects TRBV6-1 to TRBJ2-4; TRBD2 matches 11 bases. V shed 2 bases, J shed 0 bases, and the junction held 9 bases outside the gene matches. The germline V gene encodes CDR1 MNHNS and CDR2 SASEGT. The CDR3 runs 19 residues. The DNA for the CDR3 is TGTGCCAGCAGTGAACTCGCGGGACTAGCGGAAATAGCCAAAAACATTCAGTACTTC. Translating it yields CASSELAGLAEIAKNIQYF.

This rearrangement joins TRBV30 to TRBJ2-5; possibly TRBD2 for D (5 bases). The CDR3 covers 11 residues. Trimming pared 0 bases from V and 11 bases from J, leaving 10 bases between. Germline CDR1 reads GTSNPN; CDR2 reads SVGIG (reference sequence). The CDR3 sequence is CAWSVQWEQYF. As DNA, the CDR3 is TGTGCCTGGAGTGTACAGTGGGAGCAGTACTTC.

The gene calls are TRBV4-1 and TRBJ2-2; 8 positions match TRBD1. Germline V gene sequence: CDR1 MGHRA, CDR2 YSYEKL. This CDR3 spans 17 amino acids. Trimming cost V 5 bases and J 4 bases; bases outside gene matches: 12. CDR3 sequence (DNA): TGCGCCAGCAGCGGGAGGAACAGGGGGTGGGGCACCGGGGAGCTGTTTTTT. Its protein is CASSGRNRGWGTGELFF.

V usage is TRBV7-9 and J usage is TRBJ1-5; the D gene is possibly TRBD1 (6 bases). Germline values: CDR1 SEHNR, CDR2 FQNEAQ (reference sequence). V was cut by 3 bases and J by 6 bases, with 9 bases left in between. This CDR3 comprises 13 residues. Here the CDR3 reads CASSLQGSQPQHF. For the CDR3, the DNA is TGTGCCAGCAGCTTGCAGGGGTCTCAGCCCCAGCATTTT.

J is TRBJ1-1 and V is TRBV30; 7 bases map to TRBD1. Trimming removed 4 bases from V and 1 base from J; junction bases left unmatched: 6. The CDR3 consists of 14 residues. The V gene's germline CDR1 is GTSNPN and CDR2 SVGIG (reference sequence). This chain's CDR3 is CAWTGGFKNTEAFF. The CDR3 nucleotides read TGTGCCTGGACAGGGGGATTTAAGAACACTGAAGCTTTCTTT.

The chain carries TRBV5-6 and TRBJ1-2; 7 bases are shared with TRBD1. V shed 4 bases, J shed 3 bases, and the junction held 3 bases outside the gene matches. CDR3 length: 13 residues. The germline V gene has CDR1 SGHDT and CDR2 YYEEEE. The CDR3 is CASSADRDYGYTF. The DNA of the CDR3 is TGTGCCAGCAGCGCTGACAGGGACTATGGCTACACCTTC. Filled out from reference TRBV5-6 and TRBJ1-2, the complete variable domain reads DAGVTQSPTHLIKTRGQQVTLRCSPKSGHDTVSWYQQALGQGPQFIFQYYEEEERQRGNFPDRFSGHQFPNYSSELNVNALLLGDSALYLCASSADRDYGYTFGSGTRLTVV.

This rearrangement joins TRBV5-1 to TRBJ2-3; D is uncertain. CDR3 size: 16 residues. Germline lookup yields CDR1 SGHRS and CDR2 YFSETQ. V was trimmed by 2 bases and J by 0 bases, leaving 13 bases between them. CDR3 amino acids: CASSFTSLPSTDTQYF. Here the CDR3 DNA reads TGCGCCAGCAGCTTCACTTCACTACCTAGCACAGATACGCAGTATTTT.

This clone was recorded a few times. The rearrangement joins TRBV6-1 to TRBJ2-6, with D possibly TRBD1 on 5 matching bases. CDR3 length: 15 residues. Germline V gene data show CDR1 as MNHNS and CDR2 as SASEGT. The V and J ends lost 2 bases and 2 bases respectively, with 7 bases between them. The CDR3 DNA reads TGTGCCAGCAGTGAACAGGGTACTGGGGCCAACGTCCTGACTTTC. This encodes CASSEQGTGANVLTF.

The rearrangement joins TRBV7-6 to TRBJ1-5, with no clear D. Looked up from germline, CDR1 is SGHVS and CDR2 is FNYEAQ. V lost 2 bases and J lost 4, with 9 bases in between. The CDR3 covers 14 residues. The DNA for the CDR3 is TGTGCCAGCAGCTTACGAGAGGGAAATCAGCCCCAGCATTTT. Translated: CASSLREGNQPQHF. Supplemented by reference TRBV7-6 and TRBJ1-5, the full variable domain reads GAGVSQSPRYKVTKRGQDVALRCDPISGHVSLYWYRQALGQGPEFLTYFNYEAQQDKSGLPNDRFSAERPEGSISTLTIQRTEQRDSAMYRCASSLREGNQPQHFGDGTRLSIL.

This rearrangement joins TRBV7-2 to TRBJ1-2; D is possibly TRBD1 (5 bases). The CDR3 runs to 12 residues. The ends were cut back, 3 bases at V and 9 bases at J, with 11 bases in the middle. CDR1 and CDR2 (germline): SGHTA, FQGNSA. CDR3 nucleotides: TGTGCCAGCAGCTTGAGCAGGGCCCGCTACACCTTC. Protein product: CASSLSRARYTF.

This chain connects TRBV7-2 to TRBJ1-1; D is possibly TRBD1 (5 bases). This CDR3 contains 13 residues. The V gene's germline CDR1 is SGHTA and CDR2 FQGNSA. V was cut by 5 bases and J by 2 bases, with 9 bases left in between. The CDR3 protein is CASSTGLNTEAFF. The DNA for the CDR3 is TGTGCCAGCAGCACGGGACTAAACACTGAAGCTTTCTTT.

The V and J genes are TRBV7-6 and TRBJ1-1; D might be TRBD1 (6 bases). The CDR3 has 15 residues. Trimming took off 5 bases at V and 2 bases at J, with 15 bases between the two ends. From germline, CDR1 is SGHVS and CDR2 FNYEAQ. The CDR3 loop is CASSPSTGSNTEAFF. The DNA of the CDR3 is TGTGCCAGCAGCCCTTCAACAGGGTCCAACACTGAAGCTTTCTTT.

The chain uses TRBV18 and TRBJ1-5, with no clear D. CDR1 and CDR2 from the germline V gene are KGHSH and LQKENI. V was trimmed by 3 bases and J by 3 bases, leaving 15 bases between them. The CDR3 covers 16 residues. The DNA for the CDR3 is TGTGCCAGCTCACCCTCCGTCGGCGGCTTCAATCAGCCCCAGCATTTT. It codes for CASSPSVGGFNQPQHF.

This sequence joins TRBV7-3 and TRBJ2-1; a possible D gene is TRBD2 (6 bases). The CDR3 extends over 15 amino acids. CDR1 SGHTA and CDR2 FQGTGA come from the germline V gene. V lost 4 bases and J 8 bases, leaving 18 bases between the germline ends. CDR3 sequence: CASSSAGLEVDEQFF. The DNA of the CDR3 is TGTGCCAGCAGCTCCGCGGGACTGGAGGTCGATGAGCAGTTCTTC. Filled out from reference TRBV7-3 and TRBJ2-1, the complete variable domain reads GAGVSQTPSNKVTEKGKYVELRCDPISGHTALYWYRQSLGQGPEFLIYFQGTGAADDSGLPNDRFFAVRPEGSVSTLKIQRTERGDSAVYLCASSSAGLEVDEQFFGPGTRLTVL.

The CDR3 reads CASRASVPYEQYF. DNA for the CDR3: TGTGCCAGCCGCGCTTCCGTCCCCTACGAGCAGTACTTC. V and J are TRBV6-1 and TRBJ2-7; D remains unclear. The CDR3 spans 13 residues. Trimming stripped 8 bases from V and 2 bases from J, with 13 bases between. CDR1 is MNHNS, CDR2 SASEGT, per germline.